These 24 T cell receptor beta chains were sequenced from one sample in a study of T cell responses to AZD1222 COVID-19 vaccine. Generated by immunoSEQ multiplex PCR, the TCRdb table keeps only in-frame clones and is missing some. The profile covers tens of thousands of clones, with more than 70% appearing a single time and less than 9% taken by the ten largest. Sequenced material: peripheral blood, taken 28 days after the second AZD1222 dose. These TCRs come from an adult who received the AZD1222 COVID-19 vaccine.

The rearrangement links TRBV29-1 to TRBJ1-1, with 8 bases fitting TRBD1. The CDR3 runs to 12 residues. Germline V CDR1 and CDR2: SQVTM, ANQGSEA. V was clipped by 4 bases and J by 5 bases; unmatched bases: 3. This chain's CDR3 is CSVGQGLTEAFF. In nucleotides, the CDR3 is TGCAGCGTTGGACAGGGGTTGACTGAAGCTTTCTTT.

CDR3 sequence (DNA): TGTGCCAGCTCACCACTGGCCTTCCCGGACAACACTGAAGCTTTCTTT. Translating gives CASSPLAFPDNTEAFF. This sequence joins TRBV18 and TRBJ1-1, with D hard to call. Germline V gene data show CDR1 as KGHSH and CDR2 as LQKENI. The V end lost 1 base, the J end lost 2 bases, and 14 bases lay between the germline ends. The CDR3 spans 16 residues.

This chain connects TRBV30 to TRBJ1-1; no clear D gene. Trimming removed 8 bases at V and 0 bases at J, with 7 bases between. Germline CDR1 reads GTSNPN; CDR2 reads SVGIG (reference sequence). The CDR3 has 11 residues. The CDR3 nucleotides read TGTGCCCGTAGTCTGAACACTGAAGCTTTCTTT. Encoded protein: CARSLNTEAFF.

J is TRBJ1-2 and V is TRBV25-1, with 9 bases aligning to TRBD1. The germline V gene encodes CDR1 MGHDK and CDR2 SYGVNS. This CDR3 is 16 amino acids long. J was trimmed by 6 bases and V by 3 bases; bases with no gene match: 11. The CDR3 region has the DNA TGTGCCAGCAGTGACCCCGTGGGCGACAGGGGGGATGGCTACACCTTC. This translates into CASSDPVGDRGDGYTF.

This chain connects TRBV12-3 or TRBV12-4 to TRBJ2-1, with D perhaps being TRBD1 or TRBD2 (5 bases each). With 4 bases removed from V and 9 bases from J, the gap between germline ends came to 10 bases. The CDR3 loop spans 12 amino acids. DNA of the CDR3: TGTGCCAGCAGTTCTAGCCAGGGTGAGCAGTTCTTC. This gives the protein CASSSSQGEQFF.

This clone occurred once. The chain carries TRBV10-3 and TRBJ2-7, with 13 bases aligning to TRBD2. This CDR3 spans 14 amino acids. CDR1 is ENHRY and CDR2 is SYGVKD in the germline V gene. The ends lost 11 bases at V and 2 bases at J; junction bases unmatched: 6. The CDR3 DNA reads TGTGCCGCCTCGGGACTAGCGGGAACCTACGAGCAGTACTTC. Its translation is CAASGLAGTYEQYF.

The rearrangement uses TRBV10-2 and TRBJ1-2; D is uncertain. V was trimmed by 1 base and J by 0 bases, leaving 12 bases between them. The CDR3 runs 16 residues. CDR1 is WSHSY, CDR2 SAAADI, per germline. CDR3 loop: CASSELRRAANYGYTF. The CDR3 DNA sequence: TGCGCCAGCAGTGAGTTGAGAAGGGCAGCTAACTATGGCTACACCTTC.

V gene TRBV10-2 combines with J gene TRBJ1-5, with D possibly TRBD1 on 6 matching bases. The CDR3 contains 17 residues. CDR1 is WSHSY and CDR2 is SAAADI in the germline V gene. Trimming pared 1 base from V and 0 bases from J, leaving 13 bases between. CDR3 nucleotides: TGCGCCAGCAGTGAGTACAGGGCGGACGATAGCAATCAGCCCCAGCATTTT. Translation: CASSEYRADDSNQPQHF.

The genes are TRBV4-3 and TRBJ1-1, with D maybe TRBD1 (5 bases). Between the trimmed V and J ends, which lost 1 base and 2 bases, there was a span of 11 bases. Germline values: CDR1 LGHNA, CDR2 YSLEER. There are 15 residues in the CDR3. CDR3 amino acids: CASSQVSTGNTEAFF. The CDR3 DNA sequence: TGCGCCAGCAGCCAAGTCTCAACAGGTAACACTGAAGCTTTCTTT.

The chain joins TRBV12-3 or TRBV12-4 to TRBJ2-1, with 8 bases matching TRBD2. The junction had 5 bases not matched to a gene; V was cut back by 4 bases and J by 9 bases. CDR3 size: 13 residues. The CDR3 reads CASSSGRAAEQFF. The DNA of the CDR3 is TGTGCCAGCAGTTCCGGGAGGGCCGCTGAGCAGTTCTTC.

J is TRBJ1-1 and V is TRBV5-1, with D hard to call. Germline V gene sequence: CDR1 SGHRS, CDR2 YFSETQ. The V and J ends lost 5 bases and 0 bases respectively, with 17 bases between them. CDR3 length equals 16 residues. The CDR3 reads CASRYNGGSMNTEAFF. In DNA, the CDR3 is TGCGCCAGCAGATACAACGGCGGGTCCATGAACACTGAAGCTTTCTTT.

V is TRBV5-5 and J is TRBJ2-2; D is unclear. Trimming removed 4 bases at V and 2 bases at J, with 12 bases between. The germline V gene has CDR1 SGHKS and CDR2 YYEKEE (reference sequence). This CDR3 has 15 amino acids. The CDR3 reads CASSRTGPNTGELFF. The CDR3 nucleotides read TGTGCCAGCAGCAGGACGGGTCCCAACACCGGGGAGCTGTTTTTT.

The J gene is TRBJ2-5, the V gene TRBV9; 7 positions match TRBD1. The CDR3 totals 16 residues. Trimming cost V 0 bases and J 9 bases; bases outside gene matches: 14. CDR1 and CDR2 from the germline V gene are SGDLS and YYNGEE. DNA for the CDR3: TGTGCCAGCAGCGTAGACCGGGACAGATCAAGAGGGTCCCAGTACTTC. This translates into CASSVDRDRSRGSQYF.

The chain joins TRBV6-2 or TRBV6-3 to TRBJ2-5; TRBD1 or TRBD2 may be the D gene (5 bases each). The germline V gene has CDR1 MNHEY and CDR2 SVGEGT. This CDR3 has 14 residues. V lost 4 bases, J lost 2 bases, and 11 bases lay in between. The CDR3 DNA follows: TGTGCCAGCAGTTGGACCGGGGCACAAGAGACCCAGTACTTC. Its translation: CASSWTGAQETQYF.

This clone is a singleton in its sample. This chain links TRBV5-1 with TRBJ1-2, with a possible D match to TRBD1 (6 bases). Germline values: CDR1 SGHRS, CDR2 YFSETQ. The CDR3 sequence is 16 residues long. V lost 0 bases and J lost 1, with 13 bases in between. DNA for the CDR3: TGCGCCAGCAGCTTGGAGGCGGGACACGTTAACTATGGCTACACCTTC. Translated: CASSLEAGHVNYGYTF.

The gene calls are TRBV28 and TRBJ1-1; possible D gene TRBD1, 6 bases. The germline V gene encodes CDR1 MDHEN and CDR2 SYDVKM. The V end lost 3 bases, the J end lost 11 bases, and 22 bases lay between the germline ends. The CDR3 length is 15 residues. In DNA, the CDR3 is TGTGCCAGCAGTTTCTACCCAGGGGATTTCCGATACGCTTTCTTT. It codes for CASSFYPGDFRYAFF.

The chain joins TRBV4-1 to TRBJ1-4; no definite D call. V was cut by 3 bases and J by 0 bases, with 11 bases left in between. The CDR3 consists of 16 residues. Germline CDR1 reads MGHRA; CDR2 reads YSYEKL. Here the CDR3 reads CASSQSDRTTNEKLFF. DNA of the CDR3: TGCGCCAGCAGCCAGTCAGACCGGACAACTAATGAAAAACTGTTTTTT.

V is TRBV29-1 and J is TRBJ1-1; D not certain. The CDR3 is 11 residues long. Germline V CDR1 and CDR2: SQVTM, ANQGSEA. The CDR3 region is CKVAANTEAFF. CDR3 DNA: TGCAAAGTGGCAGCGAACACTGAAGCTTTCTTT.

V usage is TRBV3-1 (or the pseudogene TRBV3-2) and J usage is TRBJ2-5, with 7 bases that match TRBD1. The germline V gene encodes CDR1 LGHDT and CDR2 YNNKEL (reference sequence). The CDR3 length is 14 residues. With 1 base clipped from V and 2 bases from J, the junction kept 1 base outside the gene matches. CDR3 in amino acids: CASSQGDRQETQYF. The CDR3 DNA follows: TGTGCCAGCAGCCAAGGGGACAGACAAGAGACCCAGTACTTC.

The CDR3 is CASSSTGSSYNEQFF. The CDR3 DNA reads TGTGCCAGCAGCTCCACAGGAAGCTCCTACAATGAGCAGTTCTTC. The chain uses TRBV7-9 and TRBJ2-1, with a possible D match to TRBD1 (5 bases). This CDR3 is built from 15 residues. Germline CDR1 is SEHNR and CDR2 is FQNEAQ (reference sequence). Trimming pared 4 bases from V and 0 bases from J, leaving 10 bases between.

This clone was detected only once. The CDR3 here is CASRPGTSNTEAFF. In DNA, the CDR3 is TGTGCCAGCAGACCAGGTACTTCGAACACTGAAGCTTTCTTT. This rearrangement joins TRBV7-2 to TRBJ1-1, with unresolved D. V lost 6 bases to trimming and J lost 1 base, with 12 bases between them. There are 14 residues in the CDR3. From germline, CDR1 is SGHTA and CDR2 FQGNSA.

The J gene is TRBJ1-3, the V gene TRBV25-1; 12 positions agree with TRBD1. The CDR3 spans 16 residues. V shed 6 bases, J shed 4 bases, and the junction held 7 bases outside the gene matches. Germline V lookup: CDR1 MGHDK, CDR2 SYGVNS. CDR3 loop: CASRSGQGARGNTIYF. CDR3 sequence (DNA): TGTGCCAGCAGATCGGGACAGGGGGCTCGGGGAAACACCATATATTTT.

The chain links TRBV7-3 to TRBJ1-5; 8 bases map to TRBD1. Germline V gene sequence: CDR1 SGHTA, CDR2 FQGTGA. Losses at the gene ends were 4 bases for V and 4 bases for J; bases not matched to a gene: 6. The CDR3 runs 15 residues. CDR3 sequence (DNA): TGTGCCAGCAGCTCTAGGACAGGGCGGAATCAGCCCCAGCATTTT. It specifies CASSSRTGRNQPQHF.

CDR3 amino acids: CASSTGQKNTEAFF. CDR3 nucleotides: TGTGCCAGCAGCACTGGACAGAAAAACACTGAAGCTTTCTTT. This rearrangement joins TRBV21-1 to TRBJ1-1; the listed D gene, TRBD1, was not tested against the DNA. TRBV21-1 constitutes a pseudogene. The CDR3 consists of 14 residues.